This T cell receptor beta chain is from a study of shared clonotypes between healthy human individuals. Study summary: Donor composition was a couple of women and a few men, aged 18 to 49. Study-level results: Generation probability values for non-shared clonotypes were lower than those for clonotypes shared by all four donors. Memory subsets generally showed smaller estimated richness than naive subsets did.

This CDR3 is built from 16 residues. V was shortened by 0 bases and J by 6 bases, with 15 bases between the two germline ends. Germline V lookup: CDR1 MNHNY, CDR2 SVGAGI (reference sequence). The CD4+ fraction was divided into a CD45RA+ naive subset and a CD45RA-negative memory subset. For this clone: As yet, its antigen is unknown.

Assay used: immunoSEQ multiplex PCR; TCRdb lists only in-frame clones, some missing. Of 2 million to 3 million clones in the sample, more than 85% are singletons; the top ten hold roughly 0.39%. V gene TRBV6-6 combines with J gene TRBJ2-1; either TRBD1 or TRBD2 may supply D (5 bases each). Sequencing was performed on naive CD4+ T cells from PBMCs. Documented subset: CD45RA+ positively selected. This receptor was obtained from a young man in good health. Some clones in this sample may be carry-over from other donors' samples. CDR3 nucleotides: TGTGCCAGCAGTTACTCGACGAGGTGGGACCCCAATGAGCAGTTCTTC. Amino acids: CASSYSTRWDPNEQFF.